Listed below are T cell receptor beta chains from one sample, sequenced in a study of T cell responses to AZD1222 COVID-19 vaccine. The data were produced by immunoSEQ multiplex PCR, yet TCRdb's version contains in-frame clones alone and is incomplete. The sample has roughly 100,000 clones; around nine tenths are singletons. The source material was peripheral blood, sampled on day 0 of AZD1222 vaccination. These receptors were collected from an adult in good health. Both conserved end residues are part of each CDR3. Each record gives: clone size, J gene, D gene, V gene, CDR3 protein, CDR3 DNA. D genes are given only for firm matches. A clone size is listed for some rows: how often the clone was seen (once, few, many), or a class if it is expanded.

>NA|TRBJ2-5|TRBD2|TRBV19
CASSLTIGGLLLETQYF
TGTGCCAGTAGCCTCACTATTGGGGGACTATTGTTGGAGACCCAGTACTTC
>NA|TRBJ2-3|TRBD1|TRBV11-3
CASSPGTGGDTQYF
TGTGCCAGCAGCCCCGGGACAGGCGGAGATACGCAGTATTTT
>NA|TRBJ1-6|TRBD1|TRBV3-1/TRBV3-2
CASSQAGQGNNSPLHF
TGTGCCAGCAGCCAAGCGGGACAGGGGAATAATTCACCCCTCCACTTT
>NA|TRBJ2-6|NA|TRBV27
CASSRGRAGANVLTF
TGTGCCAGCAGTAGAGGGCGGGCCGGGGCCAACGTCCTGACTTTC
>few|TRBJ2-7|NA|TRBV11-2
CASSFLGAPYEQYF
TGTGCCAGCAGCTTCCTTGGGGCTCCCTACGAGCAGTACTTC
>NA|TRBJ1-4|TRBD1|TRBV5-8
CASSARQGANEKLFF
TGTGCCAGCAGCGCTCGACAGGGGGCTAATGAAAAACTGTTTTTT
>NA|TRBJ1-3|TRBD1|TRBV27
CASKLGQGRNTIYF
TGTGCCAGCAAGCTAGGACAGGGAAGGAACACCATATATTTT
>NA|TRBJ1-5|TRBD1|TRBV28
CASRGQGGQPQHF
TGTGCCAGCAGAGGACAGGGAGGTCAGCCCCAGCATTTT
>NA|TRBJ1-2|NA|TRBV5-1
CASSFGEANYGYTF
TGCGCCAGCAGCTTTGGGGAAGCTAACTATGGCTACACCTTC
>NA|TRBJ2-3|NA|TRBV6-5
CASSSLGRRTDTQYF
TGTGCCAGCAGTTCCTTGGGGCGACGCACAGATACGCAGTATTTT